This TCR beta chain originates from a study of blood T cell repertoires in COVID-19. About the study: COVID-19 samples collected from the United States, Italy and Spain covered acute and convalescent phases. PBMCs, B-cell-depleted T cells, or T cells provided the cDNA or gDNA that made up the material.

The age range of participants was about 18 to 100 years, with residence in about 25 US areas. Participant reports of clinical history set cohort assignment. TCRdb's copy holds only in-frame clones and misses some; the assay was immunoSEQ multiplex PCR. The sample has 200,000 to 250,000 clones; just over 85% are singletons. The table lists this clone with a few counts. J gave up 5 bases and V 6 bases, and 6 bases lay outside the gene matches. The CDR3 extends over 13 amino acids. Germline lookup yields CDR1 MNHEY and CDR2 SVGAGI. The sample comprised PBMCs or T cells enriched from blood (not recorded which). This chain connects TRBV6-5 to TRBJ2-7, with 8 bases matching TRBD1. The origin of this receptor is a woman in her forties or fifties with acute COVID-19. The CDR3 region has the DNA TGTGCCAGCAGCTTAGGACAGGGTAACGAGCAGTACTTC. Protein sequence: CASSLGQGNEQYF.